This is a list of T cell receptor beta chains from one sample in a study of cytomegalovirus exposure and HLA in healthy donors. Here immunoSEQ multiplex PCR was the method, and the copy in TCRdb shows in-frame clones only, minus some. The sample lists some 330,000 clones, 70% to 90% occurring once. The sample was PBMCs. The receptors here all came from a woman between 18 and 30 years old in good health and CMV-seronegative. CDR3s leave out the opening cysteine and the closing phenylalanine or tryptophan. Each record gives: J gene, V gene, CDR3 protein.

>TRBJ2-5|TRBV6-5
ASSTGSKTQY
>TRBJ2-2|TRBV6-5
ASSYSGESGELF
>TRBJ2-7|TRBV5-1
ASSPGGGVGSYEQY
>TRBJ1-4|TRBV28
ASSLSLGANEKLF
>TRBJ2-1|TRBV5-4
ASSSSGTGLYNEQF
>TRBJ2-7|TRBV5-1
ASSLGDTGDRTIYEQY
>TRBJ2-7|TRBV19
ATGPDFGIEQY
>TRBJ2-2|TRBV11-3
ASSSPASGSRGELF
>TRBJ1-2|TRBV6-1
ASRPTGVRGYT
>TRBJ2-7|TRBV7-2
ASSIGSGRASKEQY
>TRBJ2-3|TRBV5-1
ASSLGTSGDSSTDTQY
>TRBJ1-4|TRBV7-9
ASSTGTGNNEKLF
>TRBJ2-2|TRBV4-3
ASSQVSFLRADRATGELF
>TRBJ2-7|TRBV11-2
ASSSIRTGVSYEQY
>TRBJ1-1|TRBV2
ATRQGMNTEAF
>TRBJ2-3|TRBV25-1
ASQDRLSTDTQY
>TRBJ1-5|TRBV9
ASSPGQGVSNQPQH
>TRBJ2-7|TRBV5-1
ASSLVQGAGYEQY
>TRBJ1-1|TRBV18
ASSPAGYPNTEAF
>TRBJ2-5|TRBV4-2
ASSQGTAEETQY
>TRBJ2-2|TRBV7-6
ASSLDEPQDRVSTGELF
>TRBJ1-1|TRBV5-1
ASSLPPVPAVEGTEAF
>TRBJ2-7|TRBV27
ASSSLAGRGYEQY
>TRBJ2-3|TRBV5-1
ASSSAGAGTDTQY
>TRBJ2-3|TRBV23-1
ASSQRLAGDTDTQY
>TRBJ2-2|TRBV5-1
ASSPDGSTGELF
>TRBJ2-3|TRBV9
ASSGSAFTDTQY
>TRBJ2-7|TRBV7-2
ASSLQGQGYEQY
>TRBJ1-2|TRBV7-9
ASSSGQGRAGYT
>TRBJ2-5|TRBV2
ASSEQTAQETQY
>TRBJ1-1|TRBV6-6
ASGTVRGSEAF
>TRBJ1-1|TRBV28
ASSLAWRTEAF
>TRBJ2-2|TRBV19
ASSIQDSNTGELF
>TRBJ1-2|TRBV5-1
ASSPRTDGYGYT
>TRBJ2-7|TRBV9
ASSGGLADLYEQY
>TRBJ2-1|TRBV2
ASRALAGVSYNEQF
>TRBJ1-1|TRBV4-2
ASSPLGTGYNPEAF
>TRBJ2-5|TRBV25-1
ASSESRETQY
>TRBJ1-2|TRBV11-2
ASSPDISNYGYT
>TRBJ2-5|TRBV19
ASSIPGSVAQY
>TRBJ1-2|TRBV18
ASSAGANGYT
>TRBJ2-1|TRBV15
ATSRGTGGYNEQF
>TRBJ2-2|TRBV5-1
ASSPGWGSNTGELF
>TRBJ2-3|TRBV5-1
ASSISGRETDTQY
>TRBJ2-7|TRBV27
ASSFSGGRYEQY
>TRBJ2-4|TRBV18
ASSPLGAAALAKNIQY
>TRBJ1-2|TRBV6-6
ASNTGGYGIYGYT
>TRBJ2-1|TRBV4-2
ASSQDMGSKQF
>TRBJ1-2|TRBV6-1
ASTLQSTNYGYT
>TRBJ2-5|TRBV7-8
ASSLRDTQETQY
>TRBJ1-1|TRBV5-6
ASSQDYSLGNTEAF
>TRBJ2-3|TRBV11-2
ASSLVPGLAGADTQY
>TRBJ2-7|TRBV27
ASSITGTSGREQY
>TRBJ2-7|TRBV27
ASRDDSYEQY